This TCR beta chain was captured by sequencing in a study of blood T cell repertoires in COVID-19. Study background: There were acute and convalescent COVID-19 samples, and they came from the United States, Italy and Spain.

In the original analysis: Estimated nucleated cell counts came from reference gene primer amplification. This table comes from immunoSEQ multiplex PCR, and its TCRdb copy is limited to in-frame clones, with some not included. That table is the source of V, J and clone size, and D and trimming were worked out from the DNA. The sample yields 29,000 or so clones, around nine tenths seen once. This receptor was identified in a human donor in a cohort sampled during active COVID-19. The donor label of this sample is uncertain. The sample was peripheral blood.

Here the CDR3 reads CASSYSLQGAVTEAFF. CDR3 nucleotides: TGTGCCAGCAGTTACTCTTTACAGGGGGCTGTCACTGAAGCTTTCTTT. The chain has TRBV6-5 and TRBJ1-1, with 9 bases that match TRBD1. Germline V lookup: CDR1 MNHEY, CDR2 SVGAGI. There are 16 residues in the CDR3. J gave up 4 bases and V 0 bases, and 6 bases lay outside the gene matches.